This note documents a single T cell receptor (beta chain) sequence. Its cognate antigen has yet to be identified. The sample holds no much larger clone one base away, and base qualities are not on file. The intended sense of this specimen's treatment or condition label: live attenuated yellow fever vaccine strain. Two biological replicates of bulk PBMCs were collected at each blood-draw timepoint. PBMCs were isolated from peripheral blood using a standard Ficoll-Paque protocol. TriZol was used to extract RNA from bulk PBMCs, from CD4 and CD8 fractions, and from dextramer-positive and dextramer-negative fractions. Sequencing was performed on an Illumina NovaSeq 6000. Synthesis of TCR cDNA relied on 5'RACE template switching, a step that introduced a universal primer site along with unique molecular identifiers. Priming of cDNA synthesis was performed from both the TCR alpha and TCR beta constant segments. Library amplification involved two PCR steps, and the second step added sample barcodes and sequencing adapters. Sequencing of the libraries was done on either Illumina HiSeq 2500 (2x100 bp) or NovaSeq (2x150 bp). Under the source paper's analysis protocol: Reads were demultiplexed and collapsed into UMI consensus sequences with MIGEC, and V(D)J alignment was performed with MiXCR. Clonotypes responding to the vaccine were identified with edgeR on replicate PBMC samples, with the criteria of FDR below 0.01 and a log2 fold change above 5 up to day 15. Each bulk clonotype was labeled CD4 or CD8 based on which sequenced repertoire, CD4 or CD8, contained the clonotype at higher abundance. The public reads were reanalyzed by TCRdb: fastp trimming at Q25, MiXCR alignment, in-frame beta chains only. Each CDR3 protein gets just one entry, which takes the most common genes and DNA from the rows behind it. TCRdb's processing, not the authors', yielded these V and J calls. This sample is represented by about 300,000 distinct CDR3 sequences; around 4.1% of them were singletons. The top ten constitute less than 25% of the sample.

The CDR3 goes from the cysteine to the phenylalanine over 14 residues. Only CDR3 DNA is held: 42 bases, read in frame from base 1. CDR1 is given as MGHRA and CDR2 as YSYEKL, both from the germline V gene. V drops 1 base and J drops 0 bases, leaving 3 bases in between. The data belong to a study of T cells after yellow fever vaccination (dated by TCRdb to about 2019). Study-level background: The SMART-Seq v4 Ultra Low Input RNA kit was used to prepare libraries from fractions with low cell numbers. Bulk TCR alpha and beta repertoires were sequenced longitudinally to track T-cell clones before and after primary and booster YFV17D yellow fever vaccination. Two healthy male donors, one aged 18 to 30 and one aged 30 to 40 years, made up the cohort. Blood samples were taken at several timepoints before and after primary and secondary immunization, and bulk PBMC replicates and cell subsets were isolated. Broader findings and caveats from the paper: Compared with the primary T-cell response, the secondary T-cell response was faster but weaker, reaching its peak on day 5 rather than on day 15. A small share of clonotypes occurred in both CD4 and CD8 compartments, likely arising from convergent recombination. Most clones expanded after primary vaccination were re-detected after the booster (around 96% of CD4 and around nine tenths of CD8), suggesting broad memory maintenance. Because only a couple of donors were included in the study, the extent to which the findings can be generalized is limited. Computational filtering was required because FACS-sorted repertoires could contain abundant contaminating clonotypes from the bulk population.

The sequencing here drew on PBMCs, taken 5 days after the yellow fever booster vaccination. Recombination joined TRBV4-1 with TRBJ1-4; no confident D gene assignment can be made. This TCR came from a young man who received the YFV17D yellow fever vaccine. The CDR3 in this case is CASSQAATNEKLFF. The DNA is TGCGCCAGCAGCCAAGCTGCAACTAATGAAAAACTGTTTTTT.